This T cell receptor beta chain was sequenced during a study of tumor-infiltrating lymphocytes in primary liver carcinoma. Across the whole study: Sample counts of productive TCRbeta reads spanned roughly 3.65 to 8 million; these counts were similar across tissue types.

Germline CDR1 reads LGHNA; CDR2 reads YNFKEQ. The CDR3 length is 18 residues. Co-extraction yielded RNA and DNA from roughly 20-30 mg of unsorted bulk tissue. Surgical resection served as treatment for the primary liver carcinoma of these patients. No treatment had been given to the patients, who were chronically infected with HBV. A constant-region primer served to make TCR beta cDNA from roughly 480 ng total RNA. Construction of TCR beta libraries relied on three successive nested multiplex PCR rounds employing slightly modified ARM-PCR. Primers for the first two PCR rounds were TRBV1-TRBV30 forward primers and a C-beta reverse primer (around 11 cycles per round). TCRdb reprocessed the multiplex PCR reads via MiXCR and lists one record per CDR3 protein. The sample holds 100,000 or so distinct CDR3 sequences, 82% seen once. On this clonotype: One junction end disagrees with the germline gene, perhaps due to a read error.

This chain uses TRBV4-2 with TRBJ2-5; perhaps TRBD2 as D (6 bases). The TCR originated in a man aged 35 to 55 with primary liver carcinoma and hepatitis B virus infection. The specimen was liver tumor tissue from sampling region 3. Specified subset: tumor region T3, left-lateral pole. The CDR3 protein is CASSQVGLELAGQEIQYF. For the CDR3, the DNA is TGTGCCAGCAGCCAAGTAGGTCTGGAACTAGCTGGACAAGAGATCCAGTACTTC.